Listed below are T cell receptor beta chains from one sample, sequenced in a study of T cell responses to AZD1222 COVID-19 vaccine. This table comes from immunoSEQ multiplex PCR, and its TCRdb copy is limited to in-frame clones, with some not included. The profile covers around 140,000 clones, with 75% to 90% appearing a single time and 1.6% taken by the ten largest. The sequencing here drew on peripheral blood, taken on day 0 of AZD1222 vaccination. These receptor sequences come from an adult in good health. The CDR3 runs from the conserved cysteine through the conserved F or W.

>TRBJ1-1|TRBV18
CASSPGLGREDSAFF
>TRBJ2-7|TRBV6-5
CASSYSPGQPYEQYF
>TRBJ1-4|TRBV27
CASRPRGGQTNEKLFF
>TRBJ1-4|TRBV18
CASSSGQGTTNEKLFF
>TRBJ2-3|TRBV30
CAWNLAISTDTQYF
>TRBJ1-2|TRBV12-3/TRBV12-4
CASSFRQGYGYTF
>TRBJ2-3|TRBV9
CASSVRTATDTQYF
>TRBJ1-3|TRBV7-9
CASSSQGQPREGIYF
>TRBJ1-5|TRBV2
CASTQGQLGNQPQHF
>TRBJ2-5|TRBV7-6
CASSRPWDPRETQYF
>TRBJ1-6|TRBV5-8
CASRLEGSYNSPLHF
>TRBJ1-3|TRBV9
CASSVGRDSGNTIYF
>TRBJ1-5|TRBV15
CATSRGGTANQPQHF
>TRBJ1-2|TRBV6-5
CASRAKDNYGYTF
>TRBJ2-3|TRBV2
CASGESDTQYF
>TRBJ1-5|TRBV5-1
CASSLEGTVNQPQHF
>TRBJ1-1|TRBV9
CASSEETVDTEAFF
>TRBJ1-5|TRBV27
CASSLRESNQPQHF
>TRBJ1-2|TRBV6-5
CASSPRGWHGYTF
>TRBJ1-5|TRBV4-1
CASSQGGGIEPQHF
>TRBJ1-1|TRBV27
CASSSGPVLLNTEAFF
>TRBJ1-1|TRBV5-1
CASSKDGGRTEAFF
>TRBJ1-5|TRBV6-5
CASSSDRGNNQPQHF
>TRBJ2-6|TRBV30
CAWSVLLSGANVLTF
>TRBJ2-7|TRBV4-2
CASSDGRAAYF
>TRBJ1-1|TRBV6-5
CASSYSPVGNTEAFF
>TRBJ1-1|TRBV27
CASSLATGEAFF
>TRBJ1-5|TRBV28
CASSLLGPRQPQHF
>TRBJ1-1|TRBV18
CASSIKRGTGENTEAFF
>TRBJ2-3|TRBV19
CASSPQGATTDTQYF
>TRBJ1-2|TRBV6-5
CASSYSSGKGGYTF
>TRBJ2-3|TRBV15
CATSTGTGGRADTQYF
>TRBJ2-1|TRBV30
CAWSVNAIGNEQFF
>TRBJ2-1|TRBV5-1
CASSVTSGGAYNEQFF
>TRBJ1-6|TRBV14
CASSQVSGSPLHF
>TRBJ1-3|TRBV6-5
CASSHRQGGNTIYF
>TRBJ2-7|TRBV11-1
CASSPGGARAYEQYF